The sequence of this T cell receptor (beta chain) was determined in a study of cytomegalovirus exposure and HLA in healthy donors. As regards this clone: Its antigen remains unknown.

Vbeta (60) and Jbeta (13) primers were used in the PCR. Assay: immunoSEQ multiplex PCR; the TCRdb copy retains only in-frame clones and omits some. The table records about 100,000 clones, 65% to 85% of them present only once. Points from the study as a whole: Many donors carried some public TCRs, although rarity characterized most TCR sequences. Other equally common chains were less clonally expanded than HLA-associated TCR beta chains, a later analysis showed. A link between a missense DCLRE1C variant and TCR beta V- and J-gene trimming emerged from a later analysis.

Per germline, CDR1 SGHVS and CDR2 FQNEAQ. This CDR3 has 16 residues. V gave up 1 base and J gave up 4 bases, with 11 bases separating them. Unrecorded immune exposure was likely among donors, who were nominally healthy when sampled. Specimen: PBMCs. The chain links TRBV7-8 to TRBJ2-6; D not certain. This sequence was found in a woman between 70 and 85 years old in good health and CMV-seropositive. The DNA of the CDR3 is TGTGCCAGCAGCTTAGGGTCTCAGATCGGGGCCAACGTCCTGACTTTC. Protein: CASSLGSQIGANVLTF.